The clone carrying this T cell receptor beta chain was counted many times. Its specificity is unknown. A library of TCRbeta sequences, prepared with unique molecular identifiers, was generated. One entry per CDR3 protein, called by TCRdb with MiXCR from the PCR reads. Of hundreds of thousands of distinct CDR3 sequences listed, less than 9% are singletons. This CDR3 has 13 amino acids. The V end was cut by 4 bases, the J end by 0 bases, with 7 bases between. CDR1 MGHDK and CDR2 SYGVNS come from the germline V gene. The source of the sample is a study of T-cell reconstitution after alpha-beta-depleted transplantation in children. Study conclusions and caveats: After one year, T-cell counts and TCRbeta diversity mostly came from new T cells. Some patients showed high day-60 TCRbeta diversity, which derived from surviving recipient T cells and thymic progenitors.

The sequenced sample was PBMCs, mostly from graft donor cells, obtained 180 days after TCRalphabeta/CD19-depleted stem cell transplant. This receptor was obtained from a male patient younger than 18 who had a stem cell transplant for acute lymphoblastic leukemia, so the T cells may come from the graft donor. The chain links TRBV25-1 to TRBJ2-7; D is ambiguous. The chain's CDR3 is CASSVSGSYEQYF. The CDR3 DNA reads as TGTGCCAGCAGTGTCTCGGGCTCCTACGAGCAGTACTTC.